This entry is about one T cell receptor beta chain. Its matching antigen is unknown. The sample originates from a study of T cells in localized non-small cell lung cancer. Between the trimmed V and J ends, which lost 6 bases and 6 bases, there was a span of 11 bases. Looked up from germline, CDR1 is LNHDA and CDR2 is SQIVND (reference sequence). This CDR3 comprises 13 residues. Findings and caveats of the study: There were a median roughly 54 of the top 100 tumor clones appearing in adjacent lung. There was an association of higher blood T cell density with longer overall survival. Sequencing was limited to one tumor region, leaving the possibility of heterogeneity open.

The method was immunoSEQ multiplex PCR; TCRdb's version includes in-frame clones alone and lacks a portion of them. The repertoire consists of about 29,000 clones, with roughly 86% occurring once and the leading ten covering roughly 6.8%. This sample comprised peripheral blood, obtained before any cancer treatment. The TCR comes from a male donor aged 60 or over with stage I lung adenocarcinoma. The V gene is TRBV19, the J gene TRBJ2-2, with D possibly being TRBD1 (6 bases). The CDR3 sequence is CASREQGPGELFF. CDR3 coding DNA: TGTGCCAGTAGAGAACAGGGTCCCGGGGAGCTGTTTTTT.